This TCR beta chain was obtained from a study of blood T cells in healthy people across ages. At least ten counts were recorded for this clonotype. The V segment lost 4 bases and the J segment 4 bases; nucleotides outside the gene matches: 9. Germline-derived CDR1 and CDR2 are SGHAT and FQNNGV. The length of the CDR3 is 15 residues. It was with a sample-barcoded 5' primer and a J-beta primer mix that a second PCR of roughly 7 to 12 cycles was run. In TCRdb, the 5' RACE reads were re-called with MiXCR into one record per CDR3 protein. The sample holds about 640,000 distinct CDR3 sequences; less than 35% are singletons and the top ten take 15% to 18%.

Sequences were obtained from blood. The chain carries TRBV11-2 and TRBJ1-2; 7 bases line up with TRBD1. The sequence was collected from an elderly woman in good health. CDR3 sequence (DNA): TGTGCCAGCAGCTGGGGGGACAGACGATCCTATGGCTACACCTTC. Translating it yields CASSWGDRRSYGYTF.